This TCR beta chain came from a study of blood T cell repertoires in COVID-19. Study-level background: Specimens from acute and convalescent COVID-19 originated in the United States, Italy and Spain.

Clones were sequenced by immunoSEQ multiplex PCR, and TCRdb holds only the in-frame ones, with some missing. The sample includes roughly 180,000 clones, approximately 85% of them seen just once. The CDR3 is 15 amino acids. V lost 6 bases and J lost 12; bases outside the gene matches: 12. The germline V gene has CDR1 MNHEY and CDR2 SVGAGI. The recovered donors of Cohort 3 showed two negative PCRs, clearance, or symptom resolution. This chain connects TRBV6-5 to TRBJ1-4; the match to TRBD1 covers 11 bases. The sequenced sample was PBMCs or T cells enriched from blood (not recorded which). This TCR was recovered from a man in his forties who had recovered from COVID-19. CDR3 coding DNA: TGTGCCAGCAGGAGGACAGGGGGCCTCTTCGAGGAACTGTTTTTT. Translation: CASRRTGGLFEELFF.